A selection of T cell receptor beta chains follows, all from one sample in a study of a mutant IDH1 vaccine in newly diagnosed glioma. Profiling relied on immunoSEQ multiplex PCR, and the TCRdb table lists in-frame clones only, not all of them. The top ten hold 2.9% of the sample, which has tens of thousands of clones, 70% to 90% seen once. The sample was PBMCs, taken from a glioma patient treated with radiotherapy, temozolomide or both. The receptors derive from a man between 25 and 39 years old with glioma. Both conserved end residues are part of each CDR3. Fields, in order: J gene, clone size, D gene, V gene, CDR3 protein, CDR3 DNA. The D gene is left open where the match is weak. A clone size is listed for some rows: how often the clone was seen (once, few, many), or a class if it is expanded.

j_gene: TRBJ2-2; abundance: .; d_gene: .; v_gene: TRBV7-6; CDR3aa: CASSVMTDTGELFF; CDR3nt: TGTGCCAGCAGCGTAATGACAGACACCGGGGAGCTGTTTTTT
j_gene: TRBJ2-7; abundance: .; d_gene: .; v_gene: TRBV15; CDR3aa: CATSIETSTYEQYF; CDR3nt: TGTGCCACCAGCATTGAGACCTCCACCTACGAGCAGTACTTC
j_gene: TRBJ1-1; abundance: .; d_gene: .; v_gene: TRBV15; CDR3aa: CATSALGPMNTEAFF; CDR3nt: TGTGCCACCAGCGCCCTGGGGCCGATGAACACTGAAGCTTTCTTT
j_gene: TRBJ2-7; abundance: .; d_gene: .; v_gene: TRBV18; CDR3aa: CASSPLPDSPYEQYF; CDR3nt: TGTGCCAGCTCACCATTGCCCGACTCACCTTACGAGCAGTACTTC
j_gene: TRBJ2-1; abundance: .; d_gene: .; v_gene: TRBV27; CDR3aa: CASMIGTYGNEQFF; CDR3nt: TGTGCCAGCATGATAGGGACCTATGGCAATGAGCAGTTCTTC
j_gene: TRBJ1-2; abundance: .; d_gene: .; v_gene: TRBV2; CDR3aa: CASSRDLYNYGYTF; CDR3nt: TGTGCCAGCAGTCGGGACCTATATAACTATGGCTACACCTTC
j_gene: TRBJ1-3; abundance: .; d_gene: TRBD1; v_gene: TRBV18; CDR3aa: CASSHGQGSGNTIYF; CDR3nt: TGTGCCAGCTCACACGGACAGGGCTCTGGAAACACCATATATTTT
j_gene: TRBJ1-1; abundance: few; d_gene: .; v_gene: TRBV5-1; CDR3aa: CASSLSISFGVQGFF; CDR3nt: TGCGCCAGCAGCTTGAGTATCTCGTTTGGGGTGCAGGGTTTCTTT
j_gene: TRBJ2-5; abundance: .; d_gene: .; v_gene: TRBV18; CDR3aa: CASSPPSGAEETQYF; CDR3nt: TGTGCCAGCTCACCACCGTCCGGGGCTGAAGAGACCCAGTACTTC
j_gene: TRBJ2-7; abundance: .; d_gene: TRBD2; v_gene: TRBV27; CDR3aa: CASSSTSGGQIFPPYEQYF; CDR3nt: TGTGCCAGCAGTTCTACTAGCGGGGGGCAAATTTTTCCCCCCTACGAGCAGTACTTC
j_gene: TRBJ1-5; abundance: .; d_gene: TRBD1; v_gene: TRBV2; CDR3aa: CASSEGPGTGDQPQHF; CDR3nt: TGTGCCAGCAGTGAAGGGCCCGGGACAGGGGATCAGCCCCAGCATTTT
j_gene: TRBJ2-3; abundance: .; d_gene: .; v_gene: TRBV11-3; CDR3aa: CASSLGDASTDTQYF; CDR3nt: TGTGCCAGCAGCTTAGGGGACGCTAGCACAGATACGCAGTATTTT
j_gene: TRBJ2-7; abundance: .; d_gene: .; v_gene: TRBV7-9; CDR3aa: CASSLGQVYEQYF; CDR3nt: TGTGCCAGCAGCTTAGGACAGGTCTACGAGCAGTACTTC
j_gene: TRBJ2-1; abundance: .; d_gene: TRBD1; v_gene: TRBV6-6; CDR3aa: CASSLRQGAYNEQFF; CDR3nt: TGTGCCAGCAGCCTGAGACAGGGCGCTTACAATGAGCAGTTCTTC
j_gene: TRBJ1-1; abundance: once; d_gene: TRBD1; v_gene: TRBV5-6; CDR3aa: CTSSLGGQGTNTEAFF; CDR3nt: TGTACCAGCAGCTTGGGGGGACAGGGGACGAACACTGAAGCTTTCTTT
j_gene: TRBJ2-7; abundance: .; d_gene: .; v_gene: TRBV5-1; CDR3aa: CASKSGTDYEQYF; CDR3nt: TGCGCCAGCAAATCCGGAACCGACTACGAGCAGTACTTC
j_gene: TRBJ2-1; abundance: .; d_gene: .; v_gene: TRBV4-1; CDR3aa: CASSQGTNREEQFF; CDR3nt: TGCGCCAGCAGCCAAGGTACCAACAGGGAAGAGCAGTTCTTC
j_gene: TRBJ1-4; abundance: .; d_gene: .; v_gene: TRBV18; CDR3aa: CASSHGQGNEKLFF; CDR3nt: TGTGCCAGCTCACATGGCCAGGGGAATGAAAAACTGTTTTTT
j_gene: TRBJ2-1; abundance: .; d_gene: TRBD2; v_gene: TRBV6-1; CDR3aa: CASSELAGGHEQFF; CDR3nt: TGTGCCAGCAGTGAACTAGCGGGGGGGCATGAGCAGTTCTTC
j_gene: TRBJ1-5; abundance: .; d_gene: .; v_gene: TRBV7-8; CDR3aa: CASSLVHGRGQPQHF; CDR3nt: TGTGCCAGCAGCTTAGTACACGGCAGGGGTCAGCCCCAGCATTTT
j_gene: TRBJ1-3; abundance: .; d_gene: .; v_gene: TRBV18; CDR3aa: CASSPIPGNSGNTIYF; CDR3nt: TGTGCCAGCTCACCGATTCCAGGCAACTCTGGAAACACCATATATTTT
j_gene: TRBJ1-4; abundance: .; d_gene: TRBD1; v_gene: TRBV4-1; CDR3aa: CASSQPGQNNEKLFF; CDR3nt: TGCGCCAGCAGCCAGCCGGGACAGAACAATGAAAAACTGTTTTTT
j_gene: TRBJ2-7; abundance: .; d_gene: .; v_gene: TRBV11-2; CDR3aa: CASSPYGYEQYF; CDR3nt: TGTGCCAGCAGCCCTTATGGGTACGAGCAGTACTTC
j_gene: TRBJ2-2; abundance: .; d_gene: TRBD1; v_gene: TRBV2; CDR3aa: CASSERQGTGELFF; CDR3nt: TGTGCCAGCAGTGAAAGACAGGGTACCGGGGAGCTGTTTTTT
j_gene: TRBJ1-3; abundance: once; d_gene: .; v_gene: TRBV4-1; CDR3aa: CASSQDTSRNTIYF; CDR3nt: TGCGCCAGCAGCCAAGATACCAGTCGAAACACCATATATTTT
j_gene: TRBJ2-5; abundance: .; d_gene: .; v_gene: TRBV27; CDR3aa: CASSLSPLGTQYF; CDR3nt: TGTGCCAGCAGTTTATCCCCCCTCGGGACCCAGTACTTC
j_gene: TRBJ2-1; abundance: .; d_gene: .; v_gene: TRBV11-2; CDR3aa: CASSLEGGSDEQFF; CDR3nt: TGTGCCAGCAGCTTAGAGGGGGGTAGCGATGAGCAGTTCTTC
j_gene: TRBJ1-1; abundance: .; d_gene: .; v_gene: TRBV4-1; CDR3aa: CASYRTIGDTEAFF; CDR3nt: TGCGCCAGTTACCGGACCATCGGGGACACTGAAGCTTTCTTT
j_gene: TRBJ1-2; abundance: .; d_gene: .; v_gene: TRBV19; CDR3aa: CAVESSYYGYTF; CDR3nt: TGTGCCGTTGAGAGCAGCTACTATGGCTACACCTTC
j_gene: TRBJ1-1; abundance: .; d_gene: .; v_gene: TRBV19; CDR3aa: CASSTPGEMNTEAFF; CDR3nt: TGTGCCAGTAGTACCCCTGGGGAAATGAACACTGAAGCTTTCTTT
j_gene: TRBJ2-1; abundance: .; d_gene: .; v_gene: TRBV25-1; CDR3aa: CASKQGAYNEQFF; CDR3nt: TGTGCCAGCAAACAGGGAGCCTACAATGAGCAGTTCTTC
j_gene: TRBJ2-1; abundance: .; d_gene: .; v_gene: TRBV15; CDR3aa: CATSRKQGSNPYNEQFF; CDR3nt: TGTGCCACCAGCAGAAAACAAGGTAGTAACCCCTACAATGAGCAGTTCTTC
j_gene: TRBJ2-1; abundance: .; d_gene: TRBD2; v_gene: TRBV7-8; CDR3aa: CASSLILASVNEQFF; CDR3nt: TGTGCCAGCAGCTTAATACTAGCGTCAGTCAATGAGCAGTTCTTC
j_gene: TRBJ1-2; abundance: .; d_gene: .; v_gene: TRBV6-6; CDR3aa: CASSYYSANYGYTF; CDR3nt: TGTGCCAGCAGTTATTACAGCGCTAACTATGGCTACACCTTC
j_gene: TRBJ1-2; abundance: .; d_gene: .; v_gene: TRBV10-3; CDR3aa: CAISGGQDLNYGYTF; CDR3nt: TGTGCCATCAGTGGGGGGCAGGACCTTAACTATGGCTACACCTTC